A selection of T cell receptor beta chains follows, all from one sample in a study of preoperative IRX-2 immunotherapy in early breast cancer. Generated by immunoSEQ multiplex PCR, the TCRdb table keeps only in-frame clones and is missing some. The sample shows approximately 96,000 clones, roughly 88% of them seen only once. Sequenced material: tumor tissue, taken after IRX-2 immunotherapy. The receptors come from a human donor with breast cancer. CDR3s include the opening cysteine and the closing phenylalanine or tryptophan. A D gene is named only where the DNA matches it firmly. Not every row has a clone size; where given, it reads once, few, many or a size class.

j_gene: TRBJ2-1; abundance: once; d_gene: NA; v_gene: TRBV29-1; CDR3nt: TGCAGCGTTGAAGATGGAGTAGGCGATGAGCAGTTCTTC; CDR3aa: CSVEDGVGDEQFF
j_gene: TRBJ2-1; abundance: NA; d_gene: NA; v_gene: TRBV18; CDR3nt: TGTGCCAGCTCACCCGCCAGGGGCTCCTACAATGAGCAGTTCTTC; CDR3aa: CASSPARGSYNEQFF
j_gene: TRBJ1-1; abundance: NA; d_gene: TRBD1; v_gene: TRBV29-1; CDR3nt: TGCAGCGTTGCCAGGACAGGTCAGGGTGAAGCTTTCTTT; CDR3aa: CSVARTGQGEAFF
j_gene: TRBJ1-1; abundance: NA; d_gene: TRBD1; v_gene: TRBV28; CDR3nt: TGTGCCAGCAGTTTGGACAGGGGTGAAGCTTTCTTT; CDR3aa: CASSLDRGEAFF
j_gene: TRBJ1-4; abundance: few; d_gene: NA; v_gene: TRBV1; CDR3nt: TGCGCCAGCAGCCTTGAGGGGGCGGCTAATGAAAAACTGTTTTTT; CDR3aa: CASSLEGAANEKLFF
j_gene: TRBJ2-7; abundance: NA; d_gene: TRBD1; v_gene: TRBV28; CDR3nt: TGTGCCAGCAGTCCCCACAGGGGTTCCTACGAGCAGTACTTC; CDR3aa: CASSPHRGSYEQYF
j_gene: TRBJ2-7; abundance: NA; d_gene: TRBD1; v_gene: TRBV19; CDR3nt: TGTGCCAGTAGTATCGACAGGGGGGGACCCTACGAGCAGTACTTC; CDR3aa: CASSIDRGGPYEQYF
j_gene: TRBJ2-3; abundance: NA; d_gene: NA; v_gene: TRBV5-1; CDR3nt: TGCGCCAGCAGCTTGTGGGGATCTAGCACAGATACGCAGTATTTT; CDR3aa: CASSLWGSSTDTQYF
j_gene: TRBJ1-2; abundance: NA; d_gene: NA; v_gene: TRBV7-7; CDR3nt: TGTGCCAGCAGCTTAGGTCCAGCAACCTCACCGGGAGGCTACACCTTC; CDR3aa: CASSLGPATSPGGYTF
j_gene: TRBJ2-2; abundance: NA; d_gene: NA; v_gene: TRBV30; CDR3nt: TGTGCCTGGAGTGTACTCAGTGGGGGTACCGGGGAGCTGTTTTTT; CDR3aa: CAWSVLSGGTGELFF
j_gene: TRBJ2-7; abundance: once; d_gene: TRBD1; v_gene: TRBV28; CDR3nt: TGTGCCAGCAGAAAAAACAGGGGGGACTCCTACGAGCAGTACTTC; CDR3aa: CASRKNRGDSYEQYF
j_gene: TRBJ1-1; abundance: NA; d_gene: NA; v_gene: TRBV19; CDR3nt: TGTGCCAGTAGGGTGGAGGCATCCCGGGCGGGGAGAACTGAAGCTTTCTTT; CDR3aa: CASRVEASRAGRTEAFF
j_gene: TRBJ2-7; abundance: NA; d_gene: TRBD1; v_gene: TRBV29-1; CDR3nt: TGCAGCGTTTCTACCTGGACAGGGGGCTCCGAGCAGTACTTC; CDR3aa: CSVSTWTGGSEQYF
j_gene: TRBJ1-2; abundance: NA; d_gene: NA; v_gene: TRBV18; CDR3nt: TGTGCCAGCTCATCCACGGAGGGATATGGCTACACCTTC; CDR3aa: CASSSTEGYGYTF
j_gene: TRBJ1-4; abundance: NA; d_gene: NA; v_gene: TRBV28; CDR3nt: TGTGCCAGCAGCCAAGGAGGGGCGAAGGGTGAAAAACTGTTTTTT; CDR3aa: CASSQGGAKGEKLFF
j_gene: TRBJ2-1; abundance: NA; d_gene: NA; v_gene: TRBV6-8; CDR3nt: TGTGCCAGCAGTGTAGTAGGGGCTAGCGATGAGCAGTTCTTC; CDR3aa: CASSVVGASDEQFF
j_gene: TRBJ1-5; abundance: NA; d_gene: NA; v_gene: TRBV11-3; CDR3nt: TGTGCCAGCAGCTTCGACGGGGCGGTCGTGCCCCAGCATTTT; CDR3aa: CASSFDGAVVPQHF
j_gene: TRBJ2-3; abundance: NA; d_gene: TRBD2; v_gene: TRBV9; CDR3nt: TGTGCCAGCACGGCTAGCGGGCCTATCACAGATACGCAGTATTTT; CDR3aa: CASTASGPITDTQYF
j_gene: TRBJ1-3; abundance: NA; d_gene: NA; v_gene: TRBV6-8; CDR3nt: TGTGCCAGCAGTTACTCATGGTTGGGGGCGGAGGGAAACACCATATATTTT; CDR3aa: CASSYSWLGAEGNTIYF
j_gene: TRBJ1-1; abundance: NA; d_gene: NA; v_gene: TRBV6-8; CDR3nt: TGTGCCATCAGCCCTACTGAGGGTAACACTGAAGCTTTCTTT; CDR3aa: CAISPTEGNTEAFF
j_gene: TRBJ2-1; abundance: NA; d_gene: NA; v_gene: TRBV10-2; CDR3nt: TGCGCCAGCAGTGAGGTCATGGGGGCCGCCCCAAGGAATGAGCAGTTCTTC; CDR3aa: CASSEVMGAAPRNEQFF
j_gene: TRBJ2-1; abundance: NA; d_gene: TRBD2; v_gene: TRBV7-7; CDR3nt: TGTGCCAGCACCCCCCTGGCGGGAGGGCCGAATGAGCAGTTCTTC; CDR3aa: CASTPLAGGPNEQFF
j_gene: TRBJ2-6; abundance: once; d_gene: NA; v_gene: TRBV5-1; CDR3nt: TGCGCCAGCAGCTTGGCCGTTTCTGGGGCCAACGTCCTGACTTTC; CDR3aa: CASSLAVSGANVLTF
j_gene: TRBJ1-5; abundance: NA; d_gene: TRBD1; v_gene: TRBV6-8; CDR3nt: TGTGCCATCAGCACGGGACAGGGGGTTTTTAGCAATCAGCCCCAGCATTTT; CDR3aa: CAISTGQGVFSNQPQHF
j_gene: TRBJ2-7; abundance: NA; d_gene: TRBD1; v_gene: TRBV5-1; CDR3nt: TGCGCCAGCAGCCTCTGGACAGGAAGCTCCTACGAGCAGTACTTC; CDR3aa: CASSLWTGSSYEQYF
j_gene: TRBJ1-1; abundance: NA; d_gene: NA; v_gene: TRBV6-8; CDR3nt: TGTGCCAGCCAGCCAACAGGGAACACTGAAGCTTTCTTT; CDR3aa: CASQPTGNTEAFF
j_gene: TRBJ2-1; abundance: NA; d_gene: NA; v_gene: TRBV9; CDR3nt: TGTGCCAGCAGTGAAATTTCAGGGGCCTTTGGCAATGAGCAGTTCTTC; CDR3aa: CASSEISGAFGNEQFF
j_gene: TRBJ2-1; abundance: NA; d_gene: NA; v_gene: TRBV10-2; CDR3nt: TGCGCCAGCAGTGACCCTCACTCAGGAGTTCGGGGAGTGGATGAGCAGTTCTTC; CDR3aa: CASSDPHSGVRGVDEQFF
j_gene: TRBJ1-1; abundance: NA; d_gene: TRBD1; v_gene: TRBV6-7; CDR3nt: TGTGCCAGCAGTTCAACCGGGACAGGGGTCGACGGTTTCTTT; CDR3aa: CASSSTGTGVDGFF
j_gene: TRBJ1-5; abundance: NA; d_gene: NA; v_gene: TRBV6-4; CDR3nt: TGTGCCAGCAGCGCCCCGGGCAGATACAATCAGCCCCAGCATTTT; CDR3aa: CASSAPGRYNQPQHF
j_gene: TRBJ1-2; abundance: NA; d_gene: TRBD1; v_gene: TRBV19; CDR3nt: TGTGCCAGTAGTTTAGGGACAGGGGCCGTCCTGAACTATGGCTACACCTTC; CDR3aa: CASSLGTGAVLNYGYTF
j_gene: TRBJ2-1; abundance: NA; d_gene: NA; v_gene: TRBV19; CDR3nt: TGTGCCAGTACTCCCCCGGGGGCGGAGAATGAGCAGTTCTTC; CDR3aa: CASTPPGAENEQFF
j_gene: TRBJ1-1; abundance: NA; d_gene: TRBD1; v_gene: TRBV5-1; CDR3nt: TGCGCCAGCAGCTTAACGGGACAGGTGAACACTGAAGCTTTCTTT; CDR3aa: CASSLTGQVNTEAFF
j_gene: TRBJ2-7; abundance: NA; d_gene: NA; v_gene: TRBV5-1; CDR3nt: TGCGCCAGCAGCTTGGGTCAGGGATTTAGCGAGCAGTACTTC; CDR3aa: CASSLGQGFSEQYF
j_gene: TRBJ2-7; abundance: NA; d_gene: NA; v_gene: TRBV6-8; CDR3nt: TGTGCCAGCAGCTACGGGGAGCGTACCTACGAGCAGTACTTC; CDR3aa: CASSYGERTYEQYF
j_gene: TRBJ2-3; abundance: NA; d_gene: TRBD2; v_gene: TRBV6-8; CDR3nt: TGTGCCAGCAGCGCCAGCGGGAGTGGCACAGATACGCAGTATTTT; CDR3aa: CASSASGSGTDTQYF
j_gene: TRBJ2-7; abundance: once; d_gene: NA; v_gene: TRBV5-1; CDR3nt: TGCGCCAGCAGCTTGGAAGGGGTATCCTCCTACGAGCAGTACTTC; CDR3aa: CASSLEGVSSYEQYF
j_gene: TRBJ1-1; abundance: NA; d_gene: NA; v_gene: TRBV19; CDR3nt: TGTGCCAGTAGTATTCTGGACAGATACCCTTCTAACACTGAAGCTTTCTTT; CDR3aa: CASSILDRYPSNTEAFF
j_gene: TRBJ1-1; abundance: NA; d_gene: NA; v_gene: TRBV6-8; CDR3nt: TGTGCCAGCAGCCTCATAGCGGGCCGGTCGAACACTGAAGCTTTCTTT; CDR3aa: CASSLIAGRSNTEAFF
j_gene: TRBJ2-3; abundance: NA; d_gene: TRBD2; v_gene: TRBV12-5; CDR3nt: TGTGCTAGCCCGACTAGCAGATACACAGATACGCAGTATTTT; CDR3aa: CASPTSRYTDTQYF
j_gene: TRBJ1-3; abundance: NA; d_gene: NA; v_gene: TRBV6-8; CDR3nt: TGTGCCAGCAGTCCCGTGGGTGGCACCATATATTTT; CDR3aa: CASSPVGGTIYF
j_gene: TRBJ2-1; abundance: NA; d_gene: NA; v_gene: TRBV19; CDR3nt: TGTGCCAGTAGTGTTAGGACAGCGAACAATGAGCAGTTCTTC; CDR3aa: CASSVRTANNEQFF
j_gene: TRBJ1-1; abundance: once; d_gene: NA; v_gene: TRBV28; CDR3nt: TGTGCCAGCAGTTTTGGGGGAAACACTGAAGCTTTCTTT; CDR3aa: CASSFGGNTEAFF
j_gene: TRBJ1-2; abundance: NA; d_gene: TRBD1; v_gene: TRBV5-1; CDR3nt: TGCGCCAGCAGCTTGGGCCTTCGACAGGGTTTAGGCTATGGCTACACCTTC; CDR3aa: CASSLGLRQGLGYGYTF
j_gene: TRBJ1-1; abundance: NA; d_gene: NA; v_gene: TRBV15; CDR3nt: TGTGCCACCAGCAGAGTTAGGGGGATCGGTGAAGCTTTCTTT; CDR3aa: CATSRVRGIGEAFF
j_gene: TRBJ2-3; abundance: NA; d_gene: TRBD2; v_gene: TRBV7-7; CDR3nt: TGTGCCAGCAGCCTCAAGACTAGCGGTGGGACAGATACGCAGTATTTT; CDR3aa: CASSLKTSGGTDTQYF
j_gene: TRBJ1-1; abundance: NA; d_gene: TRBD1; v_gene: TRBV6-8; CDR3nt: TGTGCCATCGGCTCGGGACAGGGGATTGTGAACACTGAAGCTTTCTTT; CDR3aa: CAIGSGQGIVNTEAFF
j_gene: TRBJ2-1; abundance: NA; d_gene: NA; v_gene: TRBV29-1; CDR3nt: TGCAGCGTTGAAGTGGTAGGGGGAAGGTCCTACAATGAGCAGTTCTTC; CDR3aa: CSVEVVGGRSYNEQFF
j_gene: TRBJ1-5; abundance: NA; d_gene: NA; v_gene: TRBV6-8; CDR3nt: TGTGCCAGCAGTTACTCGAACCGGAGGAAAAATCAGCCCCAGCATTTT; CDR3aa: CASSYSNRRKNQPQHF
j_gene: TRBJ2-5; abundance: NA; d_gene: TRBD2; v_gene: TRBV5-1; CDR3nt: TGCGCCAGCAGCTTGGCCCCGGGACTACAAGAGACCCAGTACTTC; CDR3aa: CASSLAPGLQETQYF
j_gene: TRBJ1-4; abundance: NA; d_gene: NA; v_gene: TRBV28; CDR3nt: TGTGCCAGCAGTGTGGGAGGGGCTAATGAAAAACTGTTTTTT; CDR3aa: CASSVGGANEKLFF